The entry that follows covers one TCR beta chain sequence. This clonotype was recorded a few times. It has no known antigen specificity. Per-nucleotide qualities are absent, and no much larger clonotype sits a single base away. Amplification of TCR beta CDR3 regions was carried out from RNA transcripts. The first round of RT-PCR for the TCR CDR3 was performed with the HTBI primer set and the Qiagen OneStep RT-PCR kit. The libraries were constructed in a second round of multiplex PCR and then size-selected and purified. Sequencing of the libraries was done on an Illumina HiSeq2000 using paired-end 100 bp reads. Regarding the original processing steps: Raw data were processed with SOAPnuke, discarding reads with adapters, uncalled bases, mean Phred below 15, or no exact constant-primer or identifier match. COPE v1.2.5 was used to merge high-quality paired reads, and clonotypes were defined as unique nucleotide sequences. MiTCR v1.1 was used to align the clonotypes against IMGT TRBV, TRBD and TRBJ reference segments. Analysis was restricted to V-J combinations with a frequency above 0.0001, which covered 98% to 99.2% of repertoires. A TCS score was defined as the ratio between F50 (clonal expansion) and ExV (chaos), using BLOSUM62-based TCRdist between CDR3 peptides within each V-J. Welch's t-statistics and random forest reduced some 510 V-J features to 13, which were used in a naive Bayes classifier (R e1071). The similarity between thyroid and blood repertoires was quantified using the Morisita-Horn index. TCRdb reprocessed the public reads (quality trimming at Q25 with fastp, clone calling with MiXCR) and kept in-frame beta chains. Each entry merges the rows of one CDR3 protein and shows their most common DNA and genes. TCRdb, not the original authors, processed these V and J calls. The sample contains 600,000 to 700,000 distinct CDR3 sequences, roughly 14% of them found a single time. Jointly, the top ten make up approximately 4.3% of the sample.

This record belongs to a study of T cells in Graves' hyperthyroidism and ophthalmopathy (dated by TCRdb to between 2017 and 2020). In the study overall: Peripheral blood was sampled at the time of initial diagnosis, prior to any treatment. To identify distinguishing TCR V-J signatures, a discovery cohort of 100 patients was used, comprising under 45 with Graves' ophthalmopathy and roughly 60 with stable Graves' hyperthyroidism. Whether ophthalmopathy could be predicted prospectively was tested in an independent validation cohort made up of approximately 19 hyperthyroidism patients plus 17 patients who later progressed to ophthalmopathy. The 75 to 100 discovery patients were randomly divided into training and test sets at a 7:3 ratio. The study also compared thyroid tissue and blood T-cell repertoires from several Graves' hyperthyroidism patients. Once sampling was done, hyperthyroidism patients were given methimazole at a starting dose of 30 mg daily, whereas ophthalmopathy patients were given high-dose intravenous methylprednisolone. The paper reports TCR Vbeta CDR3 sequencing of over 130 peripheral blood samples: approximately 43 ophthalmopathy, about 75 hyperthyroidism and approximately 17 progressor patients.

V loses 10 bases, J loses 1 base, and the germline ends lie 7 bases apart. CDR1 and CDR2 are read off the germline V gene as MDHEN and SYDVKM. Taken from cysteine to phenylalanine, the CDR3 has 12 residues. The entry retains the CDR3 DNA only, 36 bases that are in frame from base 1. Moderately to severely active disease, a Clinical Activity Score of at least 3, a NOSPECS grade of at least 4, and a duration under 3 months were present in ophthalmopathy patients. The study excluded patients with uncontrolled infections, other autoimmune diseases, pregnancy or lactation. Diagnoses relied on clinical symptoms, serum thyroxine and TRAb, thyroid ultrasound and orbital computed tomography. PBMCs were separated from about 10 ml of fresh peripheral blood using Ficoll-Paque density gradient centrifugation. Trizol reagent was used to extract total RNA, and RNA quality was then checked on an Agilent 2100 Bioanalyzer.

Study-wide findings and limitations: Most expanded thyroid clonotypes (frequency above 0.001) were also detected in blood, suggesting blood repertoires may reflect thyroid immune responses. A model built on a 13 V-J signature distinguished ophthalmopathy from stable hyperthyroidism, reaching 85% to 90% sensitivity and around 81% specificity in cross-validation and 80%/75% in testing. In validation, the model predicted progression to ophthalmopathy a median of roughly 6.2 months before onset, with over 60% sensitivity and more than 72% specificity. No statistical method was used to set the sample size in advance, and investigators knew the group allocation.

The sequencing input was blood. The chain employs TRBV28 and TRBJ2-2; TRBD2 is perhaps the D gene, given 5 matching bases. The TCR sequence derives from a woman aged 40 to 50 with Graves' ophthalmopathy. In nucleotide form, the sequence is TGTGCCAATGGGAGGAACACCGGGGAGCTGTTTTTT. The translation is CANGRNTGELFF.